A single TCR beta chain is shown here with its context. Its antigen is currently not known. The record has no base qualities; no much larger clone is one base away. Whole blood was collected in K2EDTA tubes by collaborating institutions according to the institutions' own protocols. For TCRbeta analysis, collaborators shipped samples as frozen whole blood, isolated PBMCs, or DNA extracted from either of those sample types. Cut back by 4 bases and 0 bases, the V and J ends lie 19 bases apart. CDR1 LGHNA and CDR2 YNFKEQ were looked up in the germline V gene. Counted from cysteine to phenylalanine, this CDR3 has 17 amino acids. Kept here is only the CDR3 DNA, which spans 51 bases and is read in frame from base 1. The data originate from a study of blood T cell repertoires in COVID-19 (dated by TCRdb to the early 2020s). Notes on the research overall: Samples covering the acute and convalescent phases of COVID-19 were provided by collaborators in the United States, Italy and Spain. Deeply sampled blood TCRbeta repertoires from subjects exposed to, actively infected with, or recovered from COVID-19 were included in the dataset. The prospective study material was composed of cDNA or gDNA derived from T cells, B-cell-depleted T cells, or PBMCs. A freely available public database, intended as a resource for researchers studying the immune response to SARS-CoV-2, is where the repertoires were released. Where available, HLA class I and class II types were obtained from metadata supplied by the sample provider rather than from assay-based typing. Samples came from the ongoing ImmuneRACE study (first 160 participants) plus 1,254 subjects from 6 global collaborators. A de-identified subject ID, COVID-19 status, age in years and sex were almost always included in the sample metadata. General findings and caveats noted by the study authors: How much clinical and demographic metadata was included differed by source and by participant, and the metadata was provided uncurated.

The immunoSEQ Assay, a bias-controlled multiplex PCR, was used to amplify TCRbeta CDR3 regions from genomic DNA. The authors' analysis ran thus. Within the assay, amplification of reference gene primers was used to estimate how many nucleated cells each sample contained. To quantify the absolute abundance of each unique TCRbeta CDR3 rearrangement, sequence reads were collapsed and filtered. For each sample, productive Simpson clonality was calculated as the square root of Simpson's diversity index over productive rearrangements. In TCRdb, the immuneACCESS table is reduced to in-frame sequences with V and J assigned. These tables do not hold every clone; where another copy was compared, an unresolved V gene accounts for under half, and the others remain unexplained. That table gives V, J and clone size, and the DNA gave D and trimming. Across this sample there are over 100,000 clones, with over 65% seen only once. The ten top clones hold 18% of the sample.

The V and J segments used are TRBV4-2 and TRBJ2-7, with TRBD2 as a weak D call on 5 bases. Sequenced sample: peripheral blood. The clonotype originates from a woman between 55 and 75 years old with acute or convalescent COVID-19. DNA sequence: TGTGCCAGCAGCCGGAGGAGCGCCCTTGCCAGCTCCTACGAGCAGTACTTC. Its translation reads: CASSRRSALASSYEQYF.